The subject of this entry is one T cell receptor beta chain. Antigen: not known. With baseline, cycle 4 day 1, and cycle 7 day 1 as timepoints, blood was sampled. This specimen belongs to a study of OX40 agonist ivuxolimab in advanced cancers. Study information: Patients took ivuxolimab, an agonistic anti-OX40 (CD134) antibody. Points from the study as a whole: Some patients without response likewise showed low normalized clonal expansion. Expanded clones were, on average, more numerous among CD8+ T cells than CD4+.

Clones were read by immunoSEQ multiplex PCR, and TCRdb kept only the in-frame ones, dropping some. Here the sample spans 75,000 to 80,000 clones, more than 75% being singletons. The CDR3 totals 11 residues. Per germline, CDR1 SQVTM and CDR2 ANQGSEA. Trimming shortened V by 4 bases and J by 9 bases, and 9 bases separated the two germline ends. The TCR originated in an adult with an advanced solid tumor such as melanoma, head and neck, liver or kidney cancer. The genes are TRBV29-1 and TRBJ2-2; D is unclear. The sequences come from CD4+ or CD8+ T cells sorted from blood, collected in a trial of the OX40 agonist ivuxolimab. The CDR3 DNA follows: TGCAGCGTTGGCTCGCCCCGGGAGCTGTTTTTT. As protein: CSVGSPRELFF.